This paragraph covers one T cell receptor beta chain sequence. Its antigen remains unknown. This sample is drawn from a study of long-term antiretroviral therapy in people with HIV. The study's findings and limits: At every time point, clones expanded before ART dominated the repertoire.

Survey-level resolution applied to immunoSEQ assay v3.0. Libraries were prepared by immunoSEQ multiplex PCR; TCRdb keeps only in-frame clonotypes and omits some of them. The data hold 25,000 to 35,000 clones, with just over 85% observed a single time. The germline V gene has CDR1 SGHTA and CDR2 FQGNSA. This CDR3 spans 15 amino acids. J was trimmed by 4 bases and V by 1 base; bases with no gene match: 2. The TCR originated in a woman aged 25-40 years with HIV. The source was unsorted PBMCs, collected 0.8 years after starting antiretroviral therapy. J is TRBJ2-5 and V is TRBV7-2; 11 positions match TRBD2. CDR3 in amino acids: CASSLGSGGVETQYF. As DNA, the CDR3 is TGTGCCAGCAGCTTAGGTAGCGGGGGGGTAGAGACCCAGTACTTC.